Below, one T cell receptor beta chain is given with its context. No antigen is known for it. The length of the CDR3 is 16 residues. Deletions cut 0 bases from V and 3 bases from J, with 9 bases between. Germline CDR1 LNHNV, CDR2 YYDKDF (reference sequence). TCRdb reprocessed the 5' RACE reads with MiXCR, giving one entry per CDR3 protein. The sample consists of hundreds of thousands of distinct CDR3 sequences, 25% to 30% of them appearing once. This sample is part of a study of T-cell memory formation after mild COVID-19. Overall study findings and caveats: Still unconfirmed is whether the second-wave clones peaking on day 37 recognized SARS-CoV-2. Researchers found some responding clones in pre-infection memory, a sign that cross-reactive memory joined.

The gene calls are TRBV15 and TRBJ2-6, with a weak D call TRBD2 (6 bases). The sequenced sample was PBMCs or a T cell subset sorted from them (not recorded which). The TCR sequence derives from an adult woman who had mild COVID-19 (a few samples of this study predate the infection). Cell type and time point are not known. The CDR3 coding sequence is TGTGCCACCAGCAGAGACGGAGGGTTTGGGGCCAACGTCCTGACTTTC. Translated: CATSRDGGFGANVLTF.